This T cell receptor beta chain is from a study of response to subunit inactivated influenza vaccine. The CDR3 has 17 amino acids. Germline assignment: CDR1 SGHTA and CDR2 FQGNSA. After removal of 4 bases from V and 1 base from J, the junction contained 9 bases not matched to a gene. Using its own MiXCR run on the RT-PCR reads, TCRdb lists one record per CDR3 protein. The sample lists around 570,000 distinct CDR3 sequences, less than 8% occurring once. This rearrangement joins TRBV7-2 to TRBJ2-2, with 7 positions matching TRBD1. The sequence came from a man aged 45 to 70 who received an inactivated influenza vaccine. Source: PBMCs from blood, taken about 24 months after vaccination. CDR3 sequence reads: CASSSTGAILNTGELFF. The CDR3 DNA sequence: TGTGCCAGCAGCTCAACAGGGGCCATCCTGAACACCGGGGAGCTGTTTTTT. The full variable domain, its missing parts supplied by reference TRBV7-2 and TRBJ2-2, is GAGVSQSPSNKVTEKGKDVELRCDPISGHTALYWYRQSLGQGLEFLIYFQGNSAPDKSGLPSDRFSAERTGGSVSTLTIQRTQQEDSAVYLCASSSTGAILNTGELFFGEGSRLTVL.